The next 30 T cell receptor beta chains were all read from a single sample in a study of CD8+ T cells in alopecia areata. Extracted from the samples, RNA was reverse transcribed into cDNA to serve as the sequencing template. This table comes from immunoSEQ multiplex PCR, and its TCRdb copy is limited to in-frame clones, with some not included. The sample holds about 180,000 clones; 58% are singletons and the top ten take about a sixth. Treatment of the sample: oral pan-JAK inhibitor, 5-10 mg twice daily. Sequencing was performed on CD4+ T cells sorted from blood, taken at approximately week 56, from a patient treated with tofacitinib. All receptors derive from a human donor with alopecia areata.

This chain joins TRBV29-1 and TRBJ2-7; D possibly corresponds to TRBD2 (5 bases). The CDR3 totals 13 residues. Germline CDR1 reads SQVTM; CDR2 reads ANQGSEA. V lost 0 bases and J lost 2, with 8 bases in between. For the CDR3, the DNA is TGCAGCGTTGAAGATAGGACTGCCTACGAGCAGTACTTC. It yields the protein CSVEDRTAYEQYF.

This clone has only one observation. The CDR3 spells CASSYGGGPYEQYF. The CDR3, as DNA: TGTGCCAGCAGTTACGGTGGGGGCCCCTACGAGCAGTACTTC. The chain uses TRBV6-5 and TRBJ2-7; D might be TRBD1 (6 bases). Germline-derived CDR1 and CDR2 are MNHEY and SVGAGI. V lost 2 bases, J lost 2 bases, and 10 bases lay in between. This CDR3 comprises 14 residues.

This rearrangement joins TRBV5-1 to TRBJ2-5; D may match TRBD1 or TRBD2 (6 bases each). The CDR3 runs 16 residues. The V gene's germline CDR1 is SGHRS and CDR2 YFSETQ. Trimming removed 0 bases from V and 1 base from J, with 13 bases in between. The CDR3 sequence: CASSLGAGGSQETQYF. The CDR3 region has the DNA TGCGCCAGCAGCTTGGGAGCCGGGGGCTCCCAAGAGACCCAGTACTTC.

This clone was observed a handful of times. The CDR3 is CASSLVASRGDYNEQFF. CDR3 coding DNA: TGTGCCAGCAGCTTAGTGGCTAGCCGCGGGGATTACAATGAGCAGTTCTTC. The chain uses TRBV7-2 and TRBJ2-1, with TRBD2 as a possible D gene (6 bases). Germline CDR1 SGHTA, CDR2 FQGNSA. Deletions cut 1 base from V and 4 bases from J, with 17 bases between. The CDR3 has 17 amino acids.

The CDR3 DNA reads TGCGCCAGCAACGTTGGACAGAACTTAGCCTACGAGCAGTACTTC. As protein: CASNVGQNLAYEQYF. The chain recombines TRBV5-1 with TRBJ2-7, with a weak D call TRBD1 (6 bases). Germline-derived CDR1 and CDR2 are SGHRS and YFSETQ. With 6 bases removed from V and 2 bases from J, the gap between germline ends came to 18 bases. This CDR3 has 15 residues.

This chain joins TRBV2 and TRBJ2-4; D could derive from TRBD1 or TRBD2 (5 bases each). The CDR3 sequence is 16 residues long. The germline CDR1 and CDR2 sequences are SNHLY and FYNNEI. The V and J ends lost 7 bases and 1 base respectively, with 17 bases between them. CDR3 sequence: CASKIEGMLAKNIQYF. The CDR3 DNA follows: TGTGCCAGCAAAATTGAGGGGATGCTGGCCAAAAACATTCAGTACTTC. Supplemented by reference TRBV2 and TRBJ2-4, the full variable domain reads EPEVTQTPSHQVTQMGQEVILRCVPISNHLYFYWYRQILGQKVEFLVSFYNNEISEKSEIFDDQFSVERPDGSNFTLKIRSTKLEDSAMYFCASKIEGMLAKNIQYFGAGTRLSVL.

The J gene is TRBJ2-7, the V gene TRBV9, with D perhaps matching TRBD1 (5 bases). There are 14 residues in the CDR3. Germline V gene sequence: CDR1 SGDLS, CDR2 YYNGEE. The V end lost 3 bases, the J end lost 0 bases, and 10 bases lay between the germline ends. Written as DNA, the CDR3 is TGTGCCAGCAGCGCACGGACATTCTCCTACGAGCAGTACTTC. It is translated as CASSARTFSYEQYF.

This clone was observed a handful of times. V is TRBV18 and J is TRBJ2-5; 12 bases line up with TRBD2. The CDR3 sequence is 15 residues long. V lost 2 bases to trimming and J lost 3 bases; unmatched junction nucleotides: 1. Germline values: CDR1 KGHSH, CDR2 LQKENI. In DNA form, the CDR3 reads TGTGCCAGCTCACCAAGGACTAGCGGGAAAGAGACCCAGTACTTC. It codes for CASSPRTSGKETQYF.

This sequence joins TRBV2 and TRBJ1-5, with D hard to call. The germline V gene encodes CDR1 SNHLY and CDR2 FYNNEI. CDR3 length: 15 residues. V was shortened by 3 bases and J by 4 bases, with 13 bases between the two germline ends. In DNA, the CDR3 is TGTGCCAGCAGTGAGCTGGGTTTATGGAATCAGCCCCAGCATTTT. This sequence encodes CASSELGLWNQPQHF. The variable domain in full, with the rest retrieved from reference TRBV2 and TRBJ1-5, is EPEVTQTPSHQVTQMGQEVILRCVPISNHLYFYWYRQILGQKVEFLVSFYNNEISEKSEIFDDQFSVERPDGSNFTLKIRSTKLEDSAMYFCASSELGLWNQPQHFGDGTRLSIL.

The rearrangement joins TRBV23-1 to TRBJ2-3; D is perhaps TRBD2 (5 bases). TRBV23-1 belongs to the ORF category, with a function that is uncertain. V was cut by 11 bases and J by 6 bases, with 15 bases left in between. The CDR3 runs to 12 residues. CDR3 bases: TGCGCCCTACCTCCGGACTGGGATACGCAGTATTTT. This sequence encodes CALPPDWDTQYF.

This rearrangement joins TRBV4-1 to TRBJ1-2; possible D gene TRBD1, 5 bases. V was shortened by 1 base and J by 3 bases, with 15 bases between the two germline ends. In germline, CDR1 is MGHRA, CDR2 YSYEKL. The CDR3 sequence is 16 residues long. In DNA, the CDR3 is TGCGCCAGCAGCCAAGCCCCGGGGCCTGACTACTATGGCTACACCTTC. Amino acid sequence: CASSQAPGPDYYGYTF.

This sequence joins TRBV15 and TRBJ2-3, with a weak D call TRBD1 (6 bases). The length of the CDR3 is 16 residues. Deletions cut 0 bases from V and 1 base from J, with 11 bases between. The germline V gene has CDR1 LNHNV and CDR2 YYDKDF (reference sequence). The CDR3 region is CATSRDSNRGTDTQYF. The CDR3 DNA sequence: TGTGCCACCAGCAGAGATTCCAACAGGGGCACAGATACGCAGTATTTT. The full variable domain, with the rest looked up from reference TRBV15 and TRBJ2-3, is DAMVIQNPRYQVTQFGKPVTLSCSQTLNHNVMYWYQQKSSQAPKLLFHYYDKDFNNEADTPDNFQSRRPNTSFCFLDIRSPGLGDTAMYLCATSRDSNRGTDTQYFGPGTRLTVL.

The chain uses TRBV6-5 and TRBJ2-2; D possibly corresponds to TRBD2 (5 bases). CDR1 and CDR2 (germline): MNHEY, SVGAGI. CDR3 size: 16 residues. The V gene lost 0 bases and the J gene lost 6 bases, with 14 bases spanning the gap. For the CDR3, the DNA is TGTGCCAGCAGTTACTCGAGGGTGGTCGGTGCCGGGGAGCTGTTTTTT. It yields the protein CASSYSRVVGAGELFF.

This chain uses TRBV30 with TRBJ2-7; the D gene is possibly TRBD1 (6 bases). V lost 7 bases, J lost 1 base, and 17 bases lay in between. The CDR3 runs 14 residues. In germline, CDR1 is GTSNPN, CDR2 SVGIG (reference sequence). CDR3 sequence: CAYMTEQGSYEQYF. The CDR3 nucleotides read TGTGCCTACATGACTGAGCAGGGGTCCTACGAGCAGTACTTC.

This chain connects TRBV27 to TRBJ2-7, with D unresolved. Trimming cost V 6 bases and J 4 bases, with 4 bases left between them. The CDR3 runs 10 residues. The V gene's germline CDR1 is MNHEY and CDR2 SMNVEV (reference sequence). The CDR3 DNA follows: TGTGCCAGCAGCCAGTACGAGCAGTACTTC. It yields the protein CASSQYEQYF.

V is TRBV29-1 and J is TRBJ2-3; D is undetermined. From germline, CDR1 is SQVTM and CDR2 ANQGSEA. CDR3 length: 11 amino acids. V gave up 3 bases and J gave up 6 bases, with 7 bases separating them. The CDR3 loop reads CSVDGIDTQYF. DNA for the CDR3: TGCAGCGTTGACGGAATCGATACGCAGTATTTT.

This clone has ten or more counts. This chain connects TRBV4-2 to TRBJ2-2; perhaps TRBD1 as D (7 bases). CDR1 and CDR2 from the germline V gene are LGHNA and YNFKEQ. The CDR3 loop spans 16 amino acids. Trimming pared 1 base from V and 7 bases from J, leaving 16 bases between. CDR3 in DNA: TGTGCCAGCAGCCAAGTTTCCAGGGGGGATGTCGGGGAGCTGTTTTTT. It yields the protein CASSQVSRGDVGELFF.

Worth noting for this clone: The identical CDR3 is also encoded by other nucleotide sequences in the sample. V is TRBV6-1 and J is TRBJ2-7; D is unclear. From germline, CDR1 is MNHNS and CDR2 SASEGT. CDR3 length equals 12 residues. Trimming left V 0 bases short and J 4 bases short, with 4 bases between. CDR3 protein: CASSEAGYEQYF. The CDR3 DNA is TGTGCCAGCAGTGAAGCAGGTTACGAGCAGTACTTC.

This clone occurred a few times. The genes are TRBV7-3 and TRBJ2-3; TRBD1 agrees at 9 bases. The CDR3 covers 15 residues. Germline CDR1 and CDR2: SGHTA and FQGTGA. The junction had 9 bases not matched to a gene; V was cut back by 5 bases and J by 6 bases. Here the CDR3 DNA reads TGTGCCAGCAGCGCCGCGGGACAGGGTGCGGATACGCAGTATTTT. Translation: CASSAAGQGADTQYF.

This clone has a handful of counts. The genes are TRBV7-9 and TRBJ1-2; D is unclear. The germline CDR1 and CDR2 sequences are SEHNR and FQNEAQ (reference sequence). This CDR3 has 11 amino acids. V was clipped by 1 base and J by 7 bases, with 4 bases between them. This CDR3 is CASSLEGGYTF. In DNA, the CDR3 is TGTGCCAGCAGCTTAGAAGGTGGCTACACCTTC.

Details on this clone: Other DNA sequences in the same sample also yield this CDR3. V usage is TRBV29-1 and J usage is TRBJ2-1; D is possibly TRBD1 or TRBD2 (6 bases each). Germline V gene sequence: CDR1 SQVTM, CDR2 ANQGSEA. The CDR3 runs to 10 residues. The V end was cut by 7 bases, the J end by 9 bases, with 10 bases between. The CDR3 region is CSGGGGEQFF. Written as DNA, the CDR3 is TGCAGCGGTGGAGGGGGTGAGCAGTTCTTC.

This clone was recorded once. This chain uses TRBV30 with TRBJ2-6; D not certain. Trimming took off 4 bases at V and 0 bases at J, with 10 bases between the two ends. Per the germline V gene, CDR1 is GTSNPN and CDR2 is SVGIG (reference sequence). The length of the CDR3 is 15 residues. The CDR3 sequence: CAWTLFGSGANVLTF. CDR3 nucleotide sequence: TGTGCCTGGACCCTCTTTGGCTCTGGGGCCAACGTCCTGACTTTC.

This clone was observed a handful of times. The rearrangement uses TRBV29-1 and TRBJ2-5; D may be TRBD1 (6 bases). Per the germline V gene, CDR1 is SQVTM and CDR2 is ANQGSEA. The CDR3 consists of 14 residues. The V and J ends lost 6 bases and 2 bases respectively, with 16 bases between them. Written as DNA, the CDR3 is TGCAGCGTCAAACCGACGGACAGACAAGAGACCCAGTACTTC. Protein: CSVKPTDRQETQYF.

This chain joins TRBV10-3 and TRBJ2-1; D gene uncertain. V gave up 8 bases and J gave up 5 bases, with 7 bases separating them. Looked up from germline, CDR1 is ENHRY and CDR2 is SYGVKD. The CDR3 is made up of 11 amino acids. The DNA of the CDR3 is TGTGCCATCTGGACGGACAATGAGCAGTTCTTC. It specifies CAIWTDNEQFF.

This clone was observed a handful of times. This chain uses TRBV7-9 with TRBJ2-1; a possible D gene is TRBD2 (5 bases). CDR3 length: 14 residues. V was cut by 1 base and J by 3 bases, with 7 bases left in between. The germline V gene has CDR1 SEHNR and CDR2 FQNEAQ (reference sequence). CDR3 protein: CASSLDGDYNEQFF. The DNA for the CDR3 is TGTGCCAGCAGCTTAGACGGGGACTACAATGAGCAGTTCTTC.

The genes are TRBV4-1 and TRBJ2-3; 7 bases line up with TRBD1. With V trimmed by 7 bases and J by 3 bases, 10 bases remained unmatched. The CDR3 covers 15 residues. Germline-derived CDR1 and CDR2 are MGHRA and YSYEKL. The CDR3 DNA reads TGCGCCAGCAAAACCAGACAGGGAAATACAGATACGCAGTATTTT. It encodes CASKTRQGNTDTQYF.

The chain employs TRBV10-3 and TRBJ1-4; D may be TRBD1 (5 bases). Deletions cut 4 bases from V and 0 bases from J, with 18 bases between. Per germline, CDR1 ENHRY and CDR2 SYGVKD. The length of the CDR3 is 18 residues. CDR3 amino acids: CAISASAGRPSTNEKLFF. As DNA, the CDR3 is TGTGCCATCAGTGCATCGGCAGGGCGGCCCTCAACTAATGAAAAACTGTTTTTT.

There are a few counts of this clone. This CDR3 reads CASSQMDSRGGYTF. CDR3 DNA sequence: TGTGCCAGCAGCCAGATGGACAGCCGGGGAGGCTACACCTTC. The V call is TRBV14, the J call TRBJ1-2; TRBD1 might be the D (6 bases). V dropped 3 bases and J dropped 8 bases, with 16 bases sitting between them. The CDR3 has 14 residues. Germline V gene lookup returns CDR1 SGHDN and CDR2 FVKESK.

This clone was recorded once. This chain connects TRBV30 to TRBJ2-7; D ambiguous. The germline gives CDR1 GTSNPN, CDR2 SVGIG (reference sequence). Trimming removed 3 bases from V and 2 bases from J, with 11 bases in between. The CDR3 contains 13 residues. The CDR3: CAWSPIAPYEQYF. Written as DNA, the CDR3 is TGTGCCTGGAGCCCCATTGCACCCTACGAGCAGTACTTC.

This chain joins TRBV11-2 and TRBJ1-2; 7 bases fit TRBD1. The CDR3 contains 15 residues. Looked up from germline, CDR1 is SGHAT and CDR2 is FQNNGV. Trimming took 5 bases from V and 4 from J; bases not matched to a gene: 10. CDR3 sequence: CASSRDRVGGYGYTF. The DNA for the CDR3 is TGTGCCAGCAGCCGCGACAGGGTTGGGGGCTATGGCTACACCTTC.